The rows below give T cell receptor beta chains drawn from one sample of a study of T cells in narcolepsy. Here immunoSEQ multiplex PCR was the method, and the copy in TCRdb shows in-frame clones only, minus some. The sample records tens of thousands of clones, 79% being singletons. Sequenced material: memory (CD45RA-) CD4+ T cells from blood. Receptors originate from a human donor in good health. Each CDR3 is given with its conserved first and last residue. A D gene is named only where the DNA matches it firmly. Part of the rows lack a size; the others show once, few, many or a class for expanded clones.

>TRBJ2-3|-|TRBV13|-
CASTRTQGGAPDTQYF
TGTGCCAGCACCCGGACTCAAGGGGGGGCCCCAGATACGCAGTATTTT
>TRBJ2-7|few|TRBV5-6|-
CASSSLAGHPYEQYF
TGTGCCAGCAGCTCTTTGGCGGGACACCCCTACGAGCAGTACTTC
>TRBJ2-1|-|TRBV25-1|TRBD2
CASSESRGGAVDEQFF
TGTGCCAGCAGTGAATCCCGCGGGGGGGCCGTAGATGAGCAGTTCTTC
>TRBJ2-7|few|TRBV9|-
CASSSRDIEGNQYF
TGTGCCAGCAGCTCCCGGGACATCGAGGGAAACCAGTACTTC
>TRBJ1-2|-|TRBV28|-
CASSLYDTSSNYGYTF
TGTGCCAGCAGTTTATACGACACCAGTTCTAACTATGGCTACACCTTC
>TRBJ2-4|-|TRBV6-6|-
CASSETKAAKNIQYF
TGTGCCAGCAGTGAGACCAAAGCGGCCAAAAACATTCAGTACTTC
>TRBJ2-5|-|TRBV28|TRBD2
CASSSLHSTLAAKETQYF
TGTGCCAGCAGTTCCTTGCATTCGACGCTAGCGGCCAAAGAGACCCAGTACTTC
>TRBJ2-1|-|TRBV6-6|TRBD2
CASEGTSVGEQFF
TGTGCCAGTGAAGGGACTAGTGTGGGTGAGCAGTTCTTC
>TRBJ1-5|-|TRBV19|-
CASSITGNQPQHF
TGTGCCAGTAGTATTACAGGCAATCAGCCCCAGCATTTT
>TRBJ1-4|-|TRBV29-1|-
CSVDSNEKLFF
TGCAGCGTTGACAGTAATGAAAAACTGTTTTTT
>TRBJ2-1|-|TRBV6-1|TRBD2
CASSVTSGGNNEQFF
TGTGCCAGCAGCGTGACTAGCGGGGGCAACAATGAGCAGTTCTTC
>TRBJ2-6|once|TRBV5-1|-
CASRGDTSGANVLTF
TGCGCCAGCAGGGGGGACACCTCTGGGGCCAACGTCCTGACTTTC
>TRBJ2-2|-|TRBV19|TRBD1
CASSPFTGGGNTGELFF
TGTGCCAGTAGTCCGTTTACAGGGGGCGGGAACACCGGGGAGCTGTTTTTT
>TRBJ1-6|-|TRBV18|TRBD1
CASSPPSLDRGYSPLHF
TGTGCCAGCTCACCCCCGTCGCTTGACAGGGGGTATTCACCCCTCCACTTT
>TRBJ2-3|-|TRBV6-5|-
CASLRSGTSTDTQYF
TGTGCCAGCCTGCGATCGGGAACTAGCACAGATACGCAGTATTTT
>TRBJ1-1|-|TRBV11-3|-
CASSPTGGEAFF
TGTGCCAGCAGCCCGACGGGCGGTGAAGCTTTCTTT
>TRBJ1-2|-|TRBV6-6|TRBD1
CASSPTGDYGYTF
TGTGCCAGCAGCCCGACAGGGGACTATGGCTACACCTTC
>TRBJ2-3|-|TRBV13|-
CASSLTPGAIFGGTQYF
TGTGCCAGCAGCTTAACCCCCGGGGCAATATTTGGAGGTACGCAGTATTTT
>TRBJ1-5|-|TRBV28|-
CASSSTTGPYQPQHF
TGTGCCAGCAGCTCAACAACAGGGCCGTATCAGCCCCAGCATTTT
>TRBJ2-7|once|TRBV6-5|TRBD2
CASSYRTSGPRGEQYF
TGTGCCAGCAGTTACAGGACTAGCGGGCCACGGGGGGAGCAGTACTTC
>TRBJ2-7|once|TRBV11-3|-
CASSPGLQDYEQYF
TGTGCCAGCAGCCCCGGACTACAAGACTACGAGCAGTACTTC
>TRBJ2-1|-|TRBV25-1|-
CASSGWTENSYNEQFF
TGTGCCAGCAGTGGGTGGACAGAAAACTCCTACAATGAGCAGTTCTTC
>TRBJ1-5|once|TRBV5-1|-
CASSFFPGGNQPQHF
TGCGCCAGCAGCTTTTTCCCTGGGGGCAATCAGCCCCAGCATTTT
>TRBJ2-7|-|TRBV6-1|-
CASSPGWVGEQYF
TGTGCCAGCAGTCCGGGGTGGGTCGGGGAGCAGTACTTC
>TRBJ2-1|-|TRBV28|-
CASSFLGSGNEQFF
TGTGCCAGCAGTTTCTTGGGGTCGGGGAATGAGCAGTTCTTC
>TRBJ1-5|few|TRBV19|-
CASRIGQGGQPQHF
TGTGCCAGTCGGATAGGGCAGGGCGGTCAGCCCCAGCATTTT
>TRBJ1-2|-|TRBV28|TRBD1
CASSLPDRGWEGYTF
TGTGCCAGCAGTCTGCCGGACAGGGGATGGGAGGGCTACACCTTC
>TRBJ2-5|-|TRBV7-8|TRBD2
CASSLAGEQETQYF
TGTGCCAGCAGCCTAGCGGGGGAGCAAGAGACCCAGTACTTC